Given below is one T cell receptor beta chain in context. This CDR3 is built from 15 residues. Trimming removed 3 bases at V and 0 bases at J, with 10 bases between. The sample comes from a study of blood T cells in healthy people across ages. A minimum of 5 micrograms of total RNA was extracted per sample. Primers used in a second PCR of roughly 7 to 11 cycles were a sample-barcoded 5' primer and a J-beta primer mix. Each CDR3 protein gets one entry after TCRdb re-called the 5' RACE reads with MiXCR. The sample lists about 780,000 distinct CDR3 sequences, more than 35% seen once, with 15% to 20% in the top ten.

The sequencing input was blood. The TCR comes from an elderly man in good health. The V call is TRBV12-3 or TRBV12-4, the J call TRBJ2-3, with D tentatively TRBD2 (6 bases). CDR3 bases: TGTGCCAGCAGTTTTAGGAGGGACAGCACAGATACGCAGTATTTT. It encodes CASSFRRDSTDTQYF.